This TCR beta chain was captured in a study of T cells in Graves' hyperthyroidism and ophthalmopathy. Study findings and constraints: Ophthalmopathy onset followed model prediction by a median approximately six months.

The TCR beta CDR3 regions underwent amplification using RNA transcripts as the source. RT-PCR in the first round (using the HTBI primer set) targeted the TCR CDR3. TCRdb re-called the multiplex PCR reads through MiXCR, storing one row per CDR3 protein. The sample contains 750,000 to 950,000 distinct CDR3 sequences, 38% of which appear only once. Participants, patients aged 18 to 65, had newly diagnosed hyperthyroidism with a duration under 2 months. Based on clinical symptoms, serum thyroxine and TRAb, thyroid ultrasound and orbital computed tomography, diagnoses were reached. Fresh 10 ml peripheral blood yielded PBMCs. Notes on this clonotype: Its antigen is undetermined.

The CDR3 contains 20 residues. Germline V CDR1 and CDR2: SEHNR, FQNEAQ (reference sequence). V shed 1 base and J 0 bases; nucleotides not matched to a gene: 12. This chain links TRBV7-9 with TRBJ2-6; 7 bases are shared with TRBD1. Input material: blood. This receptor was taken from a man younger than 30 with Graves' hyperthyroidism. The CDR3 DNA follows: TGTGCCAGCAGCTTAGACATTTGGGGACAGTCAGGCTCTGGGGCCAACGTCCTGACTTTC. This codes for CASSLDIWGQSGSGANVLTF.